A single sample gave rise to the 24 T cell receptor beta chains below, sequenced in a study of blood T cell repertoires in COVID-19. Data came from immunoSEQ multiplex PCR; TCRdb stores just in-frame clones and leaves some out. The sample yields 270,000 or so clones, roughly 90% seen once. Sequencing used peripheral blood. The origin of the receptors is a middle-aged woman who had recovered from COVID-19.

Comments on this clone: Germline is not matched at one junction end, which may reflect a read error. The gene calls are TRBV30 and TRBJ2-5, with 10 nucleotides matching TRBD2. CDR1 is GTSNPN, CDR2 SVGIG, per germline (reference sequence). There are 13 residues in the CDR3. The CDR3 DNA is TGTGCCCATAGCGGGAGGACCCAAGGGACCCAGTACTTC. This encodes CAHSGRTQGTQYF. The complete variable domain, with remaining parts taken from reference TRBV30 and TRBJ2-5, reads SQTIHQWPATLVQPVGSPLSLECTVEGTSNPNLYWYRQAAGRGLQLLFYSVGIGQISSEVPQNLSASRPQDRQFILSSKKLLLSDSGFYLCAHSGRTQGTQYFGPGTRLLVL.

Here the CDR3 DNA reads TGTGCCAGCAGCGACAGCGATAGCAATCAGCCCCAGCATTTT. It codes for CASSDSDSNQPQHF. The chain is built from TRBV28 and TRBJ1-5; possibly TRBD1 for D (5 bases). Trimming stripped 6 bases from V and 0 bases from J, with 9 bases between. The CDR3 contains 14 residues. CDR1 is MDHEN, CDR2 SYDVKM, per germline.

The gene calls are TRBV2 and TRBJ2-1; 11 positions match TRBD2. Germline assignment: CDR1 SNHLY and CDR2 FYNNEI. The CDR3 is 15 amino acids. V dropped 7 bases and J dropped 2; count of bases not matched to a gene: 4. The DNA for the CDR3 is TGTGCCAGCAAGGTAGCGGGAGGGCCCTACAATGAGCAGTTCTTC. Encoded protein: CASKVAGGPYNEQFF.

The rearrangement uses TRBV5-1 and TRBJ2-1, with 7 bases identical to TRBD2. CDR3 length equals 18 residues. V trimming: 4 bases; J trimming: 0 bases; junction bases outside the gene matches: 13. CDR1 is SGHRS and CDR2 is YFSETQ in the germline V gene. CDR3 residues: CASSDRTQAGSSYNEQFF. Written as DNA, the CDR3 is TGCGCCAGCAGCGACCGAACTCAAGCGGGGAGCTCCTACAATGAGCAGTTCTTC.

The V and J genes are TRBV30 and TRBJ2-1; no clear D gene. With 5 bases removed from V and 2 bases from J, the gap between germline ends came to 4 bases. CDR1 and CDR2 (germline): GTSNPN, SVGIG (reference sequence). CDR3 length: 11 amino acids. CDR3 sequence: CAWAAYNEQFF. In nucleotides, the CDR3 is TGTGCCTGGGCCGCCTACAATGAGCAGTTCTTC. The complete variable domain, with remaining parts taken from reference TRBV30 and TRBJ2-1, reads SQTIHQWPATLVQPVGSPLSLECTVEGTSNPNLYWYRQAAGRGLQLLFYSVGIGQISSEVPQNLSASRPQDRQFILSSKKLLLSDSGFYLCAWAAYNEQFFGPGTRLTVL.

In this sample, this clone turned up once. The same CDR3 can be traced to other DNA sequences in this sample. This chain connects TRBV7-6 to TRBJ2-2, with D perhaps matching TRBD2 (7 bases). This CDR3 is 15 amino acids long. In germline, CDR1 is SGHVS, CDR2 FNYEAQ. Trimming removed 0 bases from V and 5 bases from J, with 10 bases in between. In nucleotides, the CDR3 is TGTGCCAGCAGCTTAGCGGGAGGGGGTACCGGGGAGCTGTTTTTT. It specifies CASSLAGGGTGELFF.

In its sample, this clone was seen once. The V gene is TRBV5-4, the J gene TRBJ1-6; a weak D match, TRBD1 (5 bases). Trimming cost V 4 bases and J 7 bases, with 12 bases left between them. This CDR3 comprises 14 residues. Germline CDR1 reads SGHNT; CDR2 reads YYREEE (reference sequence). The CDR3 region has the DNA TGTGCCAGCAGCCTTCCGGGACTCAATTCACCCCTCCACTTT. This translates into CASSLPGLNSPLHF. Complete variable domain (other parts from reference TRBV5-4 and TRBJ1-6): ETGVTQSPTHLIKTRGQQVTLRCSSQSGHNTVSWYQQALGQGPQFIFQYYREEENGRGNFPPRFSGLQFPNYSSELNVNALELDDSALYLCASSLPGLNSPLHFGNGTRLTVT.

The V and J genes are TRBV5-1 and TRBJ1-2; D remains ambiguous. The germline V and J ends were trimmed by 0 bases and 0 bases, with 9 bases remaining between them. This CDR3 comprises 15 residues. Germline lookup yields CDR1 SGHRS and CDR2 YFSETQ. CDR3 sequence reads: CASSLDPSSNYGYTF. The CDR3 DNA is TGCGCCAGCAGCTTGGACCCCAGTTCTAACTATGGCTACACCTTC.

The V and J genes are TRBV10-3 and TRBJ2-1, with TRBD2 matching 7 bases. From germline, CDR1 is ENHRY and CDR2 SYGVKD. V lost 0 bases to trimming and J lost 6 bases; unmatched junction nucleotides: 5. This CDR3 has 15 residues. The CDR3 sequence is CAISESGRDGNEQFF. As DNA, the CDR3 is TGTGCCATCAGTGAGTCGGGGAGGGACGGCAATGAGCAGTTCTTC.

The rearrangement uses TRBV5-4 and TRBJ2-5; 11 bases are shared with TRBD2. The CDR3 sequence is 15 residues long. The germline V gene has CDR1 SGHNT and CDR2 YYREEE (reference sequence). With 5 bases clipped from V and 3 bases from J, the junction kept 6 bases outside the gene matches. The CDR3 DNA follows: TGTGCCAGCAGATCCGGGACTAGCGGAAAAGAGACCCAGTACTTC. It yields the protein CASRSGTSGKETQYF.

This clone was seen a few times. The chain joins TRBV11-2 to TRBJ1-3; D ambiguous. This CDR3 is 12 amino acids long. The germline gives CDR1 SGHAT, CDR2 FQNNGV. The V and J ends lost 4 bases and 4 bases respectively, with 5 bases between them. CDR3 nucleotides: TGTGCCAGCAGCTCCGAGGGAAACACCATATATTTT. Translated, it gives CASSSEGNTIYF.

CDR3 sequence: CASSVGGDTGELFF. Here the CDR3 DNA reads TGTGCCAGCAGCGTTGGGGGGGACACCGGGGAGCTGTTTTTT. This rearrangement joins TRBV9 to TRBJ2-2, with TRBD2 matching over 7 bases. V dropped 2 bases and J dropped 3; count of bases not matched to a gene: 1. There are 14 residues in the CDR3. The germline V gene encodes CDR1 SGDLS and CDR2 YYNGEE.

The gene calls are TRBV14 and TRBJ2-7; 7 nucleotides match TRBD2. The V and J ends lost 5 bases and 0 bases, in that order; junction bases with no gene match: 4. This CDR3 comprises 14 residues. CDR1 is SGHDN, CDR2 FVKESK, per germline. This chain's CDR3 is CASSLSGNSYEQYF. The CDR3, as DNA: TGTGCCAGCAGCTTAAGCGGGAACTCCTACGAGCAGTACTTC.

This clone was seen a single time. The chain is built from TRBV5-1 and TRBJ2-5; no firm D call. V was pared by 0 bases and J by 2 bases, with 11 bases between. CDR3 length equals 15 residues. Looked up from germline, CDR1 is SGHRS and CDR2 is YFSETQ. In nucleotides, the CDR3 is TGCGCCAGCAGCTTGGACGGGTTTGAACAAGAGACCCAGTACTTC. The encoded protein is CASSLDGFEQETQYF.

V gene TRBV5-4 combines with J gene TRBJ2-5; 8 bases agree with TRBD1. Germline CDR1 is SGHNT and CDR2 is YYREEE (reference sequence). Trimming at V came to 5 bases and at J to 4 bases, leaving 10 bases not matched to a gene. The CDR3 has 15 residues. CDR3 region: CASRQDRVGGETQYF. The CDR3 DNA is TGTGCCAGCAGGCAGGACAGGGTTGGGGGAGAGACCCAGTACTTC.

The genes are TRBV19 and TRBJ2-1; D might be TRBD1 (6 bases). This CDR3 has 18 residues. Germline V gene data show CDR1 as LNHDA and CDR2 as SQIVND (reference sequence). The V gene lost 0 bases and the J gene lost 6 bases, with 21 bases spanning the gap. The CDR3 loop reads CASSIEGARQGFSNEQFF. CDR3 DNA sequence: TGTGCCAGTAGTATAGAGGGGGCCCGGCAGGGATTCTCCAATGAGCAGTTCTTC.

The rearrangement joins TRBV19 to TRBJ2-1, with D hard to call. Germline CDR1 is LNHDA and CDR2 is SQIVND (reference sequence). V was pared by 6 bases and J by 4 bases, with 10 bases between. There are 13 residues in the CDR3. The CDR3 DNA sequence: TGTGCCAGTAGGGTTGACTCTTACAATGAGCAGTTCTTC. Its protein is CASRVDSYNEQFF.

The chain has TRBV30 and TRBJ2-1, with 7 bases that match TRBD2. The CDR3 extends over 14 amino acids. Germline assignment: CDR1 GTSNPN and CDR2 SVGIG (reference sequence). V lost 5 bases and J lost 9; bases outside the gene matches: 13. The CDR3 protein is CAWSRTSKSGEQFF. The CDR3 DNA sequence: TGTGCCTGGTCCCGGACTAGTAAGTCCGGTGAGCAGTTCTTC.

The V call is TRBV2, the J call TRBJ2-3, with 10 nucleotides matching TRBD2. This CDR3 contains 15 residues. Trimming at V came to 6 bases and at J to 3 bases, leaving 6 bases not matched to a gene. The germline V gene has CDR1 SNHLY and CDR2 FYNNEI. The DNA of the CDR3 is TGTGCCAGCAGCCTAGCGGGAGAGGGTACAGATACGCAGTATTTT. It translates to CASSLAGEGTDTQYF.

This chain connects TRBV2 to TRBJ2-1; 11 bases are a match to TRBD2. Germline loops: CDR1 SNHLY, CDR2 FYNNEI. This CDR3 has 14 residues. With 6 bases clipped from V and 7 bases from J, the junction kept 5 bases outside the gene matches. CDR3 protein: CASSVTSGNNEQFF. CDR3 in DNA: TGTGCCAGCAGCGTGACTAGCGGGAATAATGAGCAGTTCTTC.

The V call is TRBV2, the J call TRBJ1-1; D remains ambiguous. Trimming removed 8 bases from V and 0 bases from J, with 10 bases in between. The germline V gene encodes CDR1 SNHLY and CDR2 FYNNEI. The CDR3 has 13 residues. This chain's CDR3 is CASSVEMNTEAFF. The DNA of the CDR3 is TGTGCCAGCTCGGTCGAGATGAACACTGAAGCTTTCTTT.

The chain is built from TRBV19 and TRBJ2-1; unclear D gene. The CDR3 loop spans 15 amino acids. The V end was cut by 3 bases, the J end by 3 bases, with 12 bases between. CDR1 is LNHDA and CDR2 is SQIVND in the germline V gene (reference sequence). CDR3 in amino acids: CASSIADGSYNEQFF. CDR3 DNA sequence: TGTGCCAGTAGTATCGCCGATGGTAGCTACAATGAGCAGTTCTTC.

The chain is built from TRBV6-5 and TRBJ2-1, with 10 bases matching TRBD2. Germline V gives CDR1 MNHEY, CDR2 SVGAGI. J lost 9 bases, V lost 0 bases, and 8 bases had no gene match. This CDR3 contains 16 residues. The CDR3 protein is CASSYSPSGSEGEQFF. In nucleotides, the CDR3 is TGTGCCAGCAGTTACTCTCCTAGCGGGAGTGAGGGTGAGCAGTTCTTC.

This chain links TRBV4-2 with TRBJ2-1; perhaps TRBD2 as D (7 bases). Per germline, CDR1 LGHNA and CDR2 YNFKEQ. The CDR3 is 19 amino acids. The V end lost 0 bases, the J end lost 3 bases, and 21 bases lay between the germline ends. CDR3 in DNA: TGTGCCAGCAGCCAAGATTGGGGGGGGGCTAGCTCAAACTACAATGAGCAGTTCTTC. It encodes CASSQDWGGASSNYNEQFF.